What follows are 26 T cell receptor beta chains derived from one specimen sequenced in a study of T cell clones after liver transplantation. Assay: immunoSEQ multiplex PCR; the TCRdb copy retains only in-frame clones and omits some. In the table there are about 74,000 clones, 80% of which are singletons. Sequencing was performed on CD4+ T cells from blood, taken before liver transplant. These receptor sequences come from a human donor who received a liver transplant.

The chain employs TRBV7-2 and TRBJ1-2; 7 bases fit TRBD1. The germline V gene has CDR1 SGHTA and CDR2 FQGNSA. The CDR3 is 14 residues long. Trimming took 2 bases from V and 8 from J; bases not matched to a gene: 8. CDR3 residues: CASSLYSTGDGYTF. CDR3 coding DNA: TGTGCCAGCAGCTTATACTCCACAGGGGACGGCTACACCTTC.

The CDR3 loop is CASSPDHGQPQHF. The DNA for the CDR3 is TGTGCCAGCTCGCCCGATCATGGTCAGCCCCAGCATTTT. V gene TRBV18 combines with J gene TRBJ1-5; the D is unclear. The CDR3 runs 13 residues. From germline, CDR1 is KGHSH and CDR2 LQKENI. Trimming cost V 6 bases and J 6 bases, with 12 bases left between them.

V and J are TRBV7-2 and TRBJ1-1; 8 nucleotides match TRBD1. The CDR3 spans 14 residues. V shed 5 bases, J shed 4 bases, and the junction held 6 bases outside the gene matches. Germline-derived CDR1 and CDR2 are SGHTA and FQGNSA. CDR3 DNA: TGTGCCAGCAGCCCACAGGGGGGCGGCACTGAAGCTTTCTTT. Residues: CASSPQGGGTEAFF.

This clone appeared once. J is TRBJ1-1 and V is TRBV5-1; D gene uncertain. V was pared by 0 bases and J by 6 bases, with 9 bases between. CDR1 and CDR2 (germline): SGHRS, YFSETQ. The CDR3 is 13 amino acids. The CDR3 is CASSLAQLSEAFF. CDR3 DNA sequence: TGCGCCAGCAGCTTGGCCCAGCTTTCTGAAGCTTTCTTT.

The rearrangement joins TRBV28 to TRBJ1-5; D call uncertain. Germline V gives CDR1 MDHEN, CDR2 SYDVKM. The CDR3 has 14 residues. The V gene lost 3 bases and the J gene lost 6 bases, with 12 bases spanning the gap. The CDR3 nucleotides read TGTGCCAGCAGTTTGGTACAGTTAAGTCAGCCCCAGCATTTT. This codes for CASSLVQLSQPQHF.

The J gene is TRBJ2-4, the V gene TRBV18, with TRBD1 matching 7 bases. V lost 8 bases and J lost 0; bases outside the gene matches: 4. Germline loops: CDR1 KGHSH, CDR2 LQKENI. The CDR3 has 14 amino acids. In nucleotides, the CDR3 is TGTGCCAGCACCAACAGGGGAGCCAAAAACATTCAGTACTTC. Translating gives CASTNRGAKNIQYF.

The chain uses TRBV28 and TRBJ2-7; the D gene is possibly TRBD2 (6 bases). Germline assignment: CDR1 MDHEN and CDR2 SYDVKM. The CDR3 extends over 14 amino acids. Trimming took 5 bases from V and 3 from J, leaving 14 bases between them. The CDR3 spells CASSPPREVYEQYF. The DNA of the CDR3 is TGTGCCAGCAGTCCCCCCAGGGAGGTCTACGAGCAGTACTTC.

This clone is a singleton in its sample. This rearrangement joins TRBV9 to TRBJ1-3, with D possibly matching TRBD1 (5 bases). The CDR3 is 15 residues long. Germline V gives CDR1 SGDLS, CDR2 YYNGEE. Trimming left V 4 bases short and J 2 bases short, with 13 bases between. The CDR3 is CASSPLRETGNTIYF. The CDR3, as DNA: TGTGCCAGCAGCCCGCTCAGGGAGACTGGAAACACCATATATTTT. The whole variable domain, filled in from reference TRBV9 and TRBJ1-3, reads DSGVTQTPKHLITATGQRVTLRCSPRSGDLSVYWYQQSLDQGLQFLIQYYNGEERAKGNILERFSAQQFPDLHSELNLSSLELGDSALYFCASSPLRETGNTIYFGEGSWLTVV.

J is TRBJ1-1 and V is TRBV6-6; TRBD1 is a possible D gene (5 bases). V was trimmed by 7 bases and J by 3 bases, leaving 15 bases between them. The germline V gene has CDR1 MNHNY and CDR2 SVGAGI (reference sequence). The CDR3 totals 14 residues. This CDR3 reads CASTRGVGDTEAFF. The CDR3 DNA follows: TGTGCCAGCACCCGAGGGGTGGGTGACACTGAAGCTTTCTTT.

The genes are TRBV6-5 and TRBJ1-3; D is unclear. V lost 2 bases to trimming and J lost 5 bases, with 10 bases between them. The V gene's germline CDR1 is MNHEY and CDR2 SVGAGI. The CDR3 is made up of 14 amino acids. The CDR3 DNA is TGTGCCAGCAGTTACGCAGGAGCCCGAAACACCATATATTTT. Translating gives CASSYAGARNTIYF.

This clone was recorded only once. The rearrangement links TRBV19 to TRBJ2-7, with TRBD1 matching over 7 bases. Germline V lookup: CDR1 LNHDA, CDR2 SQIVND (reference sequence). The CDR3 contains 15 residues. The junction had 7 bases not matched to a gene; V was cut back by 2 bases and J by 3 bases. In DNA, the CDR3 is TGTGCCAGTAGTATAACCGCCACAGGGGTCTACGAGCAGTACTTC. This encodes CASSITATGVYEQYF. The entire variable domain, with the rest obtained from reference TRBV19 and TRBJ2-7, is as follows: DGGITQSPKYLFRKEGQNVTLSCEQNLNHDAMYWYRQDPGQGLRLIYYSQIVNDFQKGDIAEGYSVSREKKESFPLTVTSAQKNPTAFYLCASSITATGVYEQYFGPGTRLTVT.

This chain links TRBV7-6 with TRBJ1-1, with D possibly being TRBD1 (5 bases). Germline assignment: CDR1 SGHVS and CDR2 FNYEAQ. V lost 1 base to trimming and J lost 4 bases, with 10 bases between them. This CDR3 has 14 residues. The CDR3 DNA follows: TGTGCCAGCAGCTTAGTCGGGGGAGGCACTGAAGCTTTCTTT. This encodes CASSLVGGGTEAFF.

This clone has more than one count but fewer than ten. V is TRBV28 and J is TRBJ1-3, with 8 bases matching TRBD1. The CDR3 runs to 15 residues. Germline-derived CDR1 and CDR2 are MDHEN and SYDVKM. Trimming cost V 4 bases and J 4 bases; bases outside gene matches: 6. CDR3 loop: CASSSRGRLGNTIYF. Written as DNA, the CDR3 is TGTGCCAGCAGTTCCAGGGGGCGCTTAGGAAACACCATATATTTT.

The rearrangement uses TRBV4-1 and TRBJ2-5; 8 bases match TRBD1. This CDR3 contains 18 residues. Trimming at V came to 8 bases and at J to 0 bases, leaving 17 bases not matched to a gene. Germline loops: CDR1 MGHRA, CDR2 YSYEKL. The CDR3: CASRSQTYGTGNQETQYF. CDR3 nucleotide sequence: TGCGCCAGCCGGTCCCAAACCTACGGGACAGGTAACCAAGAGACCCAGTACTTC.

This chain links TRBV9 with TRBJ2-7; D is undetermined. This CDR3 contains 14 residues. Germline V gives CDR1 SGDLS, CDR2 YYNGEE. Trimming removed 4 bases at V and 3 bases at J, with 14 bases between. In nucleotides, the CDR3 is TGTGCCAGCAGCCCATACTTGGACCACTACGAGCAGTACTTC. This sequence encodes CASSPYLDHYEQYF.

The CDR3 loop reads CASSFGQLFADTQYF. CDR3 bases: TGTGCCAGCAGTTTTGGTCAGCTTTTCGCAGATACGCAGTATTTT. J is TRBJ2-3 and V is TRBV28; D gene uncertain. The CDR3 runs 15 residues. Germline loops: CDR1 MDHEN, CDR2 SYDVKM. V gave up 3 bases and J gave up 4 bases, with 14 bases separating them.

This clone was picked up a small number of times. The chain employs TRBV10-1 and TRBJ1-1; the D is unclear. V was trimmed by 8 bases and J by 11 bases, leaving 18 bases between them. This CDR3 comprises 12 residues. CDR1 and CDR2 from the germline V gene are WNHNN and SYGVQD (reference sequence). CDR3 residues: CASAGPHGRAFF. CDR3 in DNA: TGCGCCAGCGCCGGACCCCACGGTAGGGCTTTCTTT.

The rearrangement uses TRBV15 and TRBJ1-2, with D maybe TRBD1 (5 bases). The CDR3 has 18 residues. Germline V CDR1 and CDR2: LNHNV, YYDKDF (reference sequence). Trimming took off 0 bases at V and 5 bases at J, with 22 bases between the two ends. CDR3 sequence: CATSREVLRRAYGYGYTF. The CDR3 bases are TGTGCCACCAGCAGAGAAGTCCTCCGCAGGGCCTACGGTTATGGCTACACCTTC.

The DNA for the CDR3 is TGTGCCAGCAGCACGGACAGGGGCTACGAGCAGTACTTC. It yields the protein CASSTDRGYEQYF. The V call is TRBV7-2, the J call TRBJ2-7, with 9 nucleotides matching TRBD1. V dropped 5 bases and J dropped 3; count of bases not matched to a gene: 2. CDR3 length: 13 residues. Germline V lookup: CDR1 SGHTA, CDR2 FQGNSA.

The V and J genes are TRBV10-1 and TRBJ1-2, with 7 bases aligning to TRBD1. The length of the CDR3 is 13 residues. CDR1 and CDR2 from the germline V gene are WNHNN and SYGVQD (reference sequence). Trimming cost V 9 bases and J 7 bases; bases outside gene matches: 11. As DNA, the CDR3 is TGCGCCAGTTCACAGGGGCCCGACGGTGGCTACACCTTC. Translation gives CASSQGPDGGYTF.

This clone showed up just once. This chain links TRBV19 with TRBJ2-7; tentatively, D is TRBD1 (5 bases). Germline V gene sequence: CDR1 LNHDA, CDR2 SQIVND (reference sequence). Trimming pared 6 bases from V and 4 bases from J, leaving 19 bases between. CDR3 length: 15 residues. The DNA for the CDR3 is TGTGCCAGTAGGGGGCGAAGGCAAGGGGCATACGAGCAGTACTTC. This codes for CASRGRRQGAYEQYF.

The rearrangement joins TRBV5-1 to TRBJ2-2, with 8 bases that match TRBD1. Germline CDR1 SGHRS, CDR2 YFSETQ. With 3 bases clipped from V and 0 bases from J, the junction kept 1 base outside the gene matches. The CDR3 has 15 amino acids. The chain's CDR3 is CASSSGQANTGELFF. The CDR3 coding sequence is TGCGCCAGCAGCTCGGGACAGGCGAACACCGGGGAGCTGTTTTTT.

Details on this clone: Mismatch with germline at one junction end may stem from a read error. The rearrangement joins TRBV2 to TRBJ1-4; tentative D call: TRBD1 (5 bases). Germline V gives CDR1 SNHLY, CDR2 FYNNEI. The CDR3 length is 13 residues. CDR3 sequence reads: CATSVRWGEKLFF. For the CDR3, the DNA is TGTGCCACCAGTGTCAGGTGGGGCGAAAAACTGTTTTTT.

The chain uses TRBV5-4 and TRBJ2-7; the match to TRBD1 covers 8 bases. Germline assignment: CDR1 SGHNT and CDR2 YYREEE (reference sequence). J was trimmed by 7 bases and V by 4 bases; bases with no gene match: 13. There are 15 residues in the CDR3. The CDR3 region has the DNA TGTGCCAGCAGCCAAGGAAGGACAGGGTCGCGAGAGCAGTACTTC. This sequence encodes CASSQGRTGSREQYF.

The CDR3 sequence: CASSPKLAQGDQPQHF. CDR3 nucleotides: TGCGCCAGCAGCCCCAAACTTGCACAGGGGGATCAGCCCCAGCATTTT. The chain couples TRBV4-1 to TRBJ1-5, with TRBD1 matching 8 bases. CDR3 size: 16 residues. Germline trimming cut 4 bases from V and 5 bases from J; bases unmatched to any gene: 10. Germline V gives CDR1 MGHRA, CDR2 YSYEKL.

For the CDR3, the DNA is TGTGCCAGCAGCTTAGTCCATAGCGCTCCCGGGACCGGGGAGCTGTTTTTT. Translation: CASSLVHSAPGTGELFF. V and J are TRBV5-4 and TRBJ2-2, with D tentatively TRBD2 (5 bases). Trimming removed 2 bases from V and 5 bases from J, with 19 bases in between. CDR3 size: 17 residues. Germline CDR1 reads SGHNT; CDR2 reads YYREEE (reference sequence).